The T cell receptor beta chain under discussion was sequenced for a study of control samples from healthy donors and cancer patients. Trimming removed 2 bases from V and 7 bases from J, with 8 bases in between. CDR3 length: 12 amino acids. Germline lookup yields CDR1 MDHEN and CDR2 SYDVKM. Clones were read by immunoSEQ multiplex PCR, and TCRdb kept only the in-frame ones, dropping some. The table shows 63,000 or so clones, with over 75% occurring only once. V and J are TRBV28 and TRBJ1-1, with D possibly TRBD1 on 6 matching bases. This TCR was sampled from a man aged 45-60 years in good health. Material: blood. The CDR3: CASSLGQREAFF. DNA of the CDR3: TGTGCCAGCAGTTTAGGACAGCGTGAAGCTTTCTTT.